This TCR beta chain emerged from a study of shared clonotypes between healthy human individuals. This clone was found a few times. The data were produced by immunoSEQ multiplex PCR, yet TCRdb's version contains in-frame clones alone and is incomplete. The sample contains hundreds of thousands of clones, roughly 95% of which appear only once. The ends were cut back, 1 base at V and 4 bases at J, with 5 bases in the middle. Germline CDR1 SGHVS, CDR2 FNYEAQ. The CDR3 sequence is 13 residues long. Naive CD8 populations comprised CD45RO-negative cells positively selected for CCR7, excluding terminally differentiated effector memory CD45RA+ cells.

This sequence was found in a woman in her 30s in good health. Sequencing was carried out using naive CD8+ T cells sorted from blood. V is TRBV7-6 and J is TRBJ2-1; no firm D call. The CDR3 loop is CASSLVHYNEQFF. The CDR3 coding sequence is TGTGCCAGCAGCTTAGTCCATTACAATGAGCAGTTCTTC.